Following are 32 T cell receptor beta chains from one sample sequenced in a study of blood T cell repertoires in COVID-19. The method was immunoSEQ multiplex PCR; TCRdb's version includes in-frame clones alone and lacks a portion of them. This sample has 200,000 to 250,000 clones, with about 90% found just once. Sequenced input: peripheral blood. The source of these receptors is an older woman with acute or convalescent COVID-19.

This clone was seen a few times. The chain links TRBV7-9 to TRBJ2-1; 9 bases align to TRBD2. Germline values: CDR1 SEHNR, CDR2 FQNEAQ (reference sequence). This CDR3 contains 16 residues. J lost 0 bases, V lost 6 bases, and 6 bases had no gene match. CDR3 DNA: TGTGCCAGCAGACCGAGCGGGGGGAGCTCCTACAATGAGCAGTTCTTC. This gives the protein CASRPSGGSSYNEQFF.

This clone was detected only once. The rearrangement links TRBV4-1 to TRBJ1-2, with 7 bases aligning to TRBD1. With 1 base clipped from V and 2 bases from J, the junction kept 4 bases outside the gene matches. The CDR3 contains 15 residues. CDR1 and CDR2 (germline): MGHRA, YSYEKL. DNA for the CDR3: TGCGCCAGCAGCCAAGCAGGGGGTACCAACTATGGCTACACCTTC. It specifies CASSQAGGTNYGYTF.

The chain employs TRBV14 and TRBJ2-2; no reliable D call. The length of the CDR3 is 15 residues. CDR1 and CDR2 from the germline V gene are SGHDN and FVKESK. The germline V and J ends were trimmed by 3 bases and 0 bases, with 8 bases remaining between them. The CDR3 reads CASSQQPANTGELFF. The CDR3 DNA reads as TGTGCCAGCAGCCAGCAACCGGCGAACACCGGGGAGCTGTTTTTT.

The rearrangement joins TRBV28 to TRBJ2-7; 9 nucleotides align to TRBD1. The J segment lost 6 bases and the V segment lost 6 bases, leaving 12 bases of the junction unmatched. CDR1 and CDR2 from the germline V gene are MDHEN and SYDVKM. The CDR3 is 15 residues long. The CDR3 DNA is TGTGCCAGCAGGGACGTCGGACAGGGGCAGGGCGAGCAGTACTTC. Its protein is CASRDVGQGQGEQYF. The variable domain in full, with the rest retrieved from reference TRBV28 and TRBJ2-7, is DVKVTQSSRYLVKRTGEKVFLECVQDMDHENMFWYRQDPGLGLRLIYFSYDVKMKEKGDIPEGYSVSREKKERFSLILESASTNQTSMYLCASRDVGQGQGEQYFGPGTRLTVT.

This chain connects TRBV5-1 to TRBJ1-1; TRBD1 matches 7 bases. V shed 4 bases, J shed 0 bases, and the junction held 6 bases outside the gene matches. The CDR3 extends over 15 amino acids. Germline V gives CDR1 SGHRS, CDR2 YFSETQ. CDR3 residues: CASSTLQGMNTEAFF. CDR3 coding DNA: TGCGCCAGCAGCACACTACAGGGGATGAACACTGAAGCTTTCTTT.

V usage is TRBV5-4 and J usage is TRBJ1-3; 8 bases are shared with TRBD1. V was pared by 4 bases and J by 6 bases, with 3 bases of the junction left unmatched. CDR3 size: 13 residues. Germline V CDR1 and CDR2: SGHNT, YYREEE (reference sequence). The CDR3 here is CASSKTGVNTIYF. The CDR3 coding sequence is TGTGCCAGCAGCAAGACAGGGGTAAACACCATATATTTT.

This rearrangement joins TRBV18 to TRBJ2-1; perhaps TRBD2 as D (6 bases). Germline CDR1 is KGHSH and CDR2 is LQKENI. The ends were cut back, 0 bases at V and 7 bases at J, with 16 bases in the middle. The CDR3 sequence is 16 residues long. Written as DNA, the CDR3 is TGTGCCAGCTCACCACCGATCCCGGGAGTTGGGAATGAGCAGTTCTTC. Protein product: CASSPPIPGVGNEQFF. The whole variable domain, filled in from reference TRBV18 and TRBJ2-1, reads NAGVMQNPRHLVRRRGQEARLRCSPMKGHSHVYWYRQLPEEGLKFMVYLQKENIIDESGMPKERFSAEFPKEGPSILRIQQVVRGDSAAYFCASSPPIPGVGNEQFFGPGTRLTVL.

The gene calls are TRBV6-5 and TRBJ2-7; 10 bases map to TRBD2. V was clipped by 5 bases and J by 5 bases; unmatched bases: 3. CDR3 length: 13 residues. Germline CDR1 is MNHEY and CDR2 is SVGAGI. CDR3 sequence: CASSLAGVDEQYF. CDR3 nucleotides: TGTGCCAGCAGTCTAGCGGGGGTCGACGAGCAGTACTTC.

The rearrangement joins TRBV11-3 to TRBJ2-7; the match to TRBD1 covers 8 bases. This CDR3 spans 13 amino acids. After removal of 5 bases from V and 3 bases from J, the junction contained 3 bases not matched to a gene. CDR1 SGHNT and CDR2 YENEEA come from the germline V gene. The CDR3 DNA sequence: TGTGCCAGCAGCCCCGGACAGGGCTACGAGCAGTACTTC. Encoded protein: CASSPGQGYEQYF.

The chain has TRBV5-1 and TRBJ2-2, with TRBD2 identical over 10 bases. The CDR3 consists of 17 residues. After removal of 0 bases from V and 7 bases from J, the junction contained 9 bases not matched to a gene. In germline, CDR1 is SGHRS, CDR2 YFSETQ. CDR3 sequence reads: CASSLASLAGASGELFF. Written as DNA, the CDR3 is TGCGCCAGCAGCTTGGCCTCCCTAGCGGGAGCTAGCGGGGAGCTGTTTTTT.

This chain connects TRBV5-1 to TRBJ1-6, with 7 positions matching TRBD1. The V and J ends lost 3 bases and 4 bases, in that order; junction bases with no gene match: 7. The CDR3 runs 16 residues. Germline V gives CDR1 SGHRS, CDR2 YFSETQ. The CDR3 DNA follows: TGCGCCAGCAGCTCTCCCGGGACAGCTTATAATTCACCCCTCCACTTT. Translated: CASSSPGTAYNSPLHF. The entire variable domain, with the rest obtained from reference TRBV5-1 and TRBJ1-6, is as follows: KAGVTQTPRYLIKTRGQQVTLSCSPISGHRSVSWYQQTPGQGLQFLFEYFSETQRNKGNFPGRFSGRQFSNSRSEMNVSTLELGDSALYLCASSSPGTAYNSPLHFGNGTRLTVT.

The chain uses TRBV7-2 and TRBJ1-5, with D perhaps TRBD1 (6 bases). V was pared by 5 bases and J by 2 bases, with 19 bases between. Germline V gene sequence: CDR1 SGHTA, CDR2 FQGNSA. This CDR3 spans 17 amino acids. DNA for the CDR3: TGTGCCAGCAGCCCAATGGGGCCAGGGGCCCGCAATCAGCCCCAGCATTTT. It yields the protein CASSPMGPGARNQPQHF.

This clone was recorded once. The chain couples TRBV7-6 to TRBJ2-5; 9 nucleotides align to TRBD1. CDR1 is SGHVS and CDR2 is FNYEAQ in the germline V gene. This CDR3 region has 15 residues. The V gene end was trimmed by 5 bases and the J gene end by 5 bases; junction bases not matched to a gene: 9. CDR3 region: CASSLGQGWSETQYF. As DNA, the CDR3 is TGTGCCAGCAGCCTCGGACAGGGGTGGAGCGAGACCCAGTACTTC. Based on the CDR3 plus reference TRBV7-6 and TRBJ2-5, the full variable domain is GAGVSQSPRYKVTKRGQDVALRCDPISGHVSLYWYRQALGQGPEFLTYFNYEAQQDKSGLPNDRFSAERPEGSISTLTIQRTEQRDSAMYRCASSLGQGWSETQYFGPGTRLLVL.

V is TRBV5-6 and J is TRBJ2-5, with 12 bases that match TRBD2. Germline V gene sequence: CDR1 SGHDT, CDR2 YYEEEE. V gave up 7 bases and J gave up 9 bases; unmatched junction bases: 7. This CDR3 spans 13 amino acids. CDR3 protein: CASHLAGGTAQYF. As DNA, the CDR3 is TGTGCCAGCCACCTAGCGGGAGGGACGGCCCAGTACTTC.

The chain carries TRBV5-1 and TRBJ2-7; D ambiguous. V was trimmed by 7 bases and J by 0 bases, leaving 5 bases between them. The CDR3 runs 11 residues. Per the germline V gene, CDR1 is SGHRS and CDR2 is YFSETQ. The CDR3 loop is CASRASYEQYF. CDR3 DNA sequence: TGCGCCAGCCGCGCCTCCTACGAGCAGTACTTC.

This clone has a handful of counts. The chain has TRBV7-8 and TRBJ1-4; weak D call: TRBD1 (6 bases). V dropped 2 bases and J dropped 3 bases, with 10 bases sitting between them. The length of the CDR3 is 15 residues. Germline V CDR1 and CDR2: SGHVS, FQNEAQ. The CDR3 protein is CASSLRAGANEKLFF. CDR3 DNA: TGTGCCAGCAGCTTAAGAGCAGGGGCTAATGAAAAACTGTTTTTT.

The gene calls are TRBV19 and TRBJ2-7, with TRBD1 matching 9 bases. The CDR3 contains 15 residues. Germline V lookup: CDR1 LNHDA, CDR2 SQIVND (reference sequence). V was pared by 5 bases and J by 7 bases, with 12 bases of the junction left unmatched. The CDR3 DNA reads TGTGCCAGTAGTTTTCTCTCGACAGGGGGGGGAGAGCAGTACTTC. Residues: CASSFLSTGGGEQYF.

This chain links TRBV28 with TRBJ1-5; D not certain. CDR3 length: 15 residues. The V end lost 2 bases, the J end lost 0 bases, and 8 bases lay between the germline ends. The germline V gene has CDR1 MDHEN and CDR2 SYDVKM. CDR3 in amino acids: CASSLDTYSNQPQHF. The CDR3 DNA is TGTGCCAGCAGTTTAGACACTTATAGCAATCAGCCCCAGCATTTT.

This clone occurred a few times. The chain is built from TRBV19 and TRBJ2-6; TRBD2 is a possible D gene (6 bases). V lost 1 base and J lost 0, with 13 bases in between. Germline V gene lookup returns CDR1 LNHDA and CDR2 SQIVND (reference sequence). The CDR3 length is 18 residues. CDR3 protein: CASSIAAVGGSGANVLTF. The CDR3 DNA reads TGTGCCAGTAGTATAGCTGCCGTGGGGGGCTCTGGGGCCAACGTCCTGACTTTC.

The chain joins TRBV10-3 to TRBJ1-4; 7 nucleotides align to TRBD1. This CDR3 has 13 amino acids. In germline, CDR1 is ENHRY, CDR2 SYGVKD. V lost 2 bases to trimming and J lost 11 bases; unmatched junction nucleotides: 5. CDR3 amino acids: CAISEGAGGKLFF. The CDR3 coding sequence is TGTGCCATCAGTGAGGGGGCAGGGGGTAAACTGTTTTTT.

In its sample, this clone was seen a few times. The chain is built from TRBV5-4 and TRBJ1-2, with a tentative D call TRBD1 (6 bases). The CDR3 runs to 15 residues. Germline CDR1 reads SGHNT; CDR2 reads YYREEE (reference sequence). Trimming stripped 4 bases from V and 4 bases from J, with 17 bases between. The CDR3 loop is CASSPGQNSFYGYTF. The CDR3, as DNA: TGTGCCAGCAGCCCTGGACAGAACAGTTTCTATGGCTACACCTTC. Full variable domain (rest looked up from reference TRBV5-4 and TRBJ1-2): ETGVTQSPTHLIKTRGQQVTLRCSSQSGHNTVSWYQQALGQGPQFIFQYYREEENGRGNFPPRFSGLQFPNYSSELNVNALELDDSALYLCASSPGQNSFYGYTFGSGTRLTVV.

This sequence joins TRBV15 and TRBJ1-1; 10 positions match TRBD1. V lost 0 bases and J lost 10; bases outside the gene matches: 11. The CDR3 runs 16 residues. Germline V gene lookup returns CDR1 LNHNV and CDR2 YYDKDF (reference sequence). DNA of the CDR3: TGTGCCACCAGCAGAGATTTAATCGGACAGGGGGTTGTAGCTTTCTTT. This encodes CATSRDLIGQGVVAFF.

The CDR3 nucleotides read TGTGCCAGTAGTCCATCCCATGGCGGGAGCTCCCCCTACGAGCAGTACTTC. The encoded protein is CASSPSHGGSSPYEQYF. The V call is TRBV19, the J call TRBJ2-7, with 7 bases aligning to TRBD2. Germline assignment: CDR1 LNHDA and CDR2 SQIVND (reference sequence). Trimming removed 5 bases from V and 2 bases from J; junction bases left unmatched: 15. The CDR3 contains 17 residues.

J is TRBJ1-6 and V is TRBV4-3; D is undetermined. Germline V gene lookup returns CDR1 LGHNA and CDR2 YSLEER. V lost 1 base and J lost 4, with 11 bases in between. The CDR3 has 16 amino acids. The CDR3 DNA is TGCGCCAGCAGCCAAGTGGTACAGCAATATAATTCACCCCTCCACTTT. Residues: CASSQVVQQYNSPLHF.

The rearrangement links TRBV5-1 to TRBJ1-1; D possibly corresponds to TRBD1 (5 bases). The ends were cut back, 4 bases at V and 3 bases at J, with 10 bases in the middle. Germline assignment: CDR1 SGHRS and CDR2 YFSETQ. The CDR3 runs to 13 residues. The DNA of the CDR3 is TGCGCCAGCAGCCGCGGCAGGGACACTGAAGCTTTCTTT. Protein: CASSRGRDTEAFF. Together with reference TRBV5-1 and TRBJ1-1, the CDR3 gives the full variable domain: KAGVTQTPRYLIKTRGQQVTLSCSPISGHRSVSWYQQTPGQGLQFLFEYFSETQRNKGNFPGRFSGRQFSNSRSEMNVSTLELGDSALYLCASSRGRDTEAFFGQGTRLTVV.

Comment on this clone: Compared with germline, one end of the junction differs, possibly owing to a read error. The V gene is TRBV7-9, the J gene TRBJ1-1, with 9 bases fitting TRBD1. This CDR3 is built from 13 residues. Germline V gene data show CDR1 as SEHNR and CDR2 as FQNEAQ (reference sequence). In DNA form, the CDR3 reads TGTGCCAGCAGGTTAGGAGGGACAGGGGAAGCTTTCTTT. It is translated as CASRLGGTGEAFF.

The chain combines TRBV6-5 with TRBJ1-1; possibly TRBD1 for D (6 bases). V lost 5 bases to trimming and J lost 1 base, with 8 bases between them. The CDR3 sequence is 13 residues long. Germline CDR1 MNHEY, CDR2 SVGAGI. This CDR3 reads CASSKQGNTEAFF. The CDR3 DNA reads TGTGCCAGCAGTAAACAGGGGAACACTGAAGCTTTCTTT.

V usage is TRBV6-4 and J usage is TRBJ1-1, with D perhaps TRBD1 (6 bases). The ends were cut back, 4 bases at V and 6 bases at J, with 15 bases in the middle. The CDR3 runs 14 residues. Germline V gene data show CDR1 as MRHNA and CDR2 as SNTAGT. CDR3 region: CASSVSGGVAEAFF. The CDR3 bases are TGTGCCAGCAGTGTTTCGGGGGGCGTCGCTGAAGCTTTCTTT.

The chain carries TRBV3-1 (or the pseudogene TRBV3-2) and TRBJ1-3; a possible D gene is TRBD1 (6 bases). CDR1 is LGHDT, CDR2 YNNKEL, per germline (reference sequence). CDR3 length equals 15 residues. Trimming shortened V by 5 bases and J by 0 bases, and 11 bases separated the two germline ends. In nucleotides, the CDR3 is TGTGCCAGCAGCAAATGGGACACCTCTGGAAACACCATATATTTT. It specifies CASSKWDTSGNTIYF.

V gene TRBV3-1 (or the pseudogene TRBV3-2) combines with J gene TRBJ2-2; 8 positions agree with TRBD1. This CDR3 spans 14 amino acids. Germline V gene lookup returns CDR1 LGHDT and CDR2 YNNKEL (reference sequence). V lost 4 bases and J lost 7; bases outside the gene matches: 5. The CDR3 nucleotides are TGTGCCAGCAGCCCGACAGGGGTAGGCGGGGAGCTGTTTTTT. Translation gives CASSPTGVGGELFF.

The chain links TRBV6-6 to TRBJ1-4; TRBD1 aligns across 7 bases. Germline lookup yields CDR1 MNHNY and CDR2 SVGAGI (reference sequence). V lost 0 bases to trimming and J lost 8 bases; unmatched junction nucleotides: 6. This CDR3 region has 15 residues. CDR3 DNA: TGTGCCAGCAGTTACTCAGGGGGCTTGGAGGAAAAACTGTTTTTT. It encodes CASSYSGGLEEKLFF.

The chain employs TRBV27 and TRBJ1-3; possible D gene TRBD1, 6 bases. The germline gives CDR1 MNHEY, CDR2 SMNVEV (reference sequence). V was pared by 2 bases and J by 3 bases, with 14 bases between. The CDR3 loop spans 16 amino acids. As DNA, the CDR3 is TGTGCCAGCAGTTTAACCGGGACATTTCTTGGAAACACCATATATTTT. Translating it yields CASSLTGTFLGNTIYF.